This note documents a single TCR beta chain sequence. What it binds is not known. Germline is not matched at one junction end, which may reflect a read error. The sample originates from a study of tumor and adjacent non-tumor tissue in lung cancer. Notes on the study in general: Shorter survival was associated with higher TCR diversity in tumors.

Three rounds of nested PCR, following a modified ARM-PCR protocol, produced the TCRbeta library. TCRdb fed the multiplex PCR reads into MiXCR, producing one record per CDR3 protein. This sample has some 70,000 distinct CDR3 sequences, with around 70% found just once. Germline values: CDR1 LGHNA, CDR2 YSLEER. The CDR3 sequence is 16 residues long. This sample's RNA came from whole unsorted tissue. The normal lung tissue was taken more than 3 cm from the tumor edge. Specimen: distant non-tumor lung tissue. This clonotype was sampled from a woman aged 50 to 65 with non-small cell lung cancer. This rearrangement joins TRBV4-3 to TRBJ2-1, with 12 bases that match TRBD2. This CDR3 reads CASSEEYTSGRISGFF. The CDR3 DNA reads TGTGCCAGCAGCGAAGAATACACTAGCGGGAGGATTAGCGGGTTCTTC.